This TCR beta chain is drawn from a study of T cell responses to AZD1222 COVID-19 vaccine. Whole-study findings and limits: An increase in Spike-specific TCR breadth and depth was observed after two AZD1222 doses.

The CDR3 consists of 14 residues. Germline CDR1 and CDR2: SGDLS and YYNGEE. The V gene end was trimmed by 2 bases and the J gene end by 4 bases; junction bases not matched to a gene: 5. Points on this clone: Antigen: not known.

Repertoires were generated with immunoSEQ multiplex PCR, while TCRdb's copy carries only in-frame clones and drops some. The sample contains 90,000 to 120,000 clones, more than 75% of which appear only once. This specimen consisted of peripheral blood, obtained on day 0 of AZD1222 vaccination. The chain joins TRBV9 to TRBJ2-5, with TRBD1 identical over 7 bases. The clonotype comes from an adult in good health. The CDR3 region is CASSVGQDGETQYF. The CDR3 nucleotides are TGTGCCAGCAGCGTCGGACAGGACGGAGAGACCCAGTACTTC.